This T cell receptor (beta chain) was profiled in a study of technical replicates of blood from four donors. The assay was immunoSEQ multiplex PCR, and TCRdb's table has in-frame clones only and misses some. This table holds under 85,000 clones, around 90% found once. J lost 8 bases, V lost 5 bases, and 11 bases had no gene match. CDR3 length: 16 residues. Germline CDR1 MNHEY, CDR2 SMNVEV (reference sequence). The clonotype was recovered from a human donor in good health. Sequences were obtained from T cells isolated from PBMCs. The chain couples TRBV27 to TRBJ1-5; 11 bases map to TRBD1. The CDR3 sequence: CASSQYSRDRGKPQHF. The CDR3 bases are TGTGCCAGCAGTCAATACTCCCGGGACAGGGGGAAGCCCCAGCATTTT.